The source of this T cell receptor (beta chain) is a study of Ad26.COV2.S vaccination and SARS-CoV-2 variants. At the level of the study: The vaccine Ad26.COV2.S was put into the muscle once, or twice with 56 days between. Whole-study results and caveats: Whether participants received vaccine or placebo, their non-spike TCR breadth was similar.

The germline CDR1 and CDR2 sequences are SGHRS and YFSETQ. V lost 4 bases and J lost 7, with 12 bases in between. The CDR3 length is 14 residues. A word on this clone: What it binds is unknown. The sample contains more than one DNA sequence encoding this CDR3.

Documented treatment: roughly 20 received Ad26.COV2.S at low or high dose, single or two shots; several received placebo; per-sample allocation not given. Material that was analyzed had been drawn on day 63 after the first vaccine or placebo injection. An adult of 18-55 years in Boston served as donor. Measured with immunoSEQ multiplex PCR; TCRdb has only the in-frame clones, and not every one. Of 300,000 to 400,000 clones listed, about 86% are singletons. V and J are TRBV5-1 and TRBJ1-6; D gene unclear. The TCR was taken from a person between 18 and 59 years old who received the Ad26.COV2.S COVID-19 vaccine or a placebo. Source: peripheral blood, taken in a trial of Ad26.COV2.S vaccine versus placebo. The CDR3 loop is CASSLTGPNSPLHF. CDR3 DNA: TGCGCCAGCAGCCTTACCGGGCCCAATTCACCCCTCCACTTT.